One and the same sample provided the 6 T cell receptor beta chains below, sequenced in a study of spatial heterogeneity in lung cancer. Each CDR3 protein gets one entry after TCRdb re-called the 5' RACE reads with MiXCR. The data show 8,500 to 14,000 distinct CDR3 sequences, with over 3% seen just once and approximately 55% held by the top ten. Time point specified: sample taken at primary tumor resection. Unsorted whole RNA samples from tumor, nontumor lung or frozen PBMC were sequenced. The specimen comprised PBMCs, sampled at surgery. The receptors were sampled from a female donor with early-stage non-small cell lung cancer.

This clonotype came up many times. With the library built for alpha chains, this beta chain is off target and its frequency is not meaningful. The chain is built from TRBV4-3 and TRBJ2-7, with 7 bases lining up with TRBD2. The length of the CDR3 is 15 residues. With V trimmed by 1 base and J by 4 bases, 7 bases remained unmatched. Per germline, CDR1 LGHNA and CDR2 YSLEER. CDR3 region: CASSQGASGIYEQYF. CDR3 coding DNA: TGCGCCAGCAGCCAAGGGGCCAGCGGGATTTACGAGCAGTACTTC.

Ten or more counts support this clonotype. This beta chain is off target for a library built for alpha chains, so its abundance means little. V is TRBV29-1 and J is TRBJ2-1; 13 bases line up with TRBD2. With 8 bases clipped from V and 1 base from J, the junction kept 8 bases outside the gene matches. Germline CDR1 reads SQVTM; CDR2 reads ANQGSEA. The CDR3 sequence is 16 residues long. CDR3 in DNA: TGCAGCACGTGGACTAGCGGGAGAGGATCCTACAATGAGCAGTTCTTC. Translation gives CSTWTSGRGSYNEQFF.

This clonotype has at least ten counts. For a library built for alpha chains, this beta chain is a stray read; little rests on its size. The chain employs TRBV20-1 and TRBJ2-5, with D perhaps matching TRBD1 or TRBD2 (7 bases each). CDR1 is DFQATT, CDR2 SNEGSKA, per germline (reference sequence). The CDR3 contains 13 residues. V dropped 6 bases and J dropped 5 bases, with 16 bases sitting between them. CDR3 nucleotide sequence: TGCAGTGCCAATAACCAGGGGGGGGAGACCCAGTACTTC. Amino acid sequence: CSANNQGGETQYF.

Regarding this clonotype: This beta chain is a stray sequence in a library constructed for alpha chains; its clone size is not meaningful. CDR3: CAISGLAGELLAKNIQYF. The CDR3 DNA reads as TGTGCCATCAGTGGACTAGCGGGGGAACTATTAGCCAAAAACATTCAGTACTTC. The chain is built from TRBV10-3 and TRBJ2-4, with 12 bases matching TRBD2. This CDR3 is 18 amino acids long. CDR1 and CDR2 (germline): ENHRY, SYGVKD. V was pared by 4 bases and J by 0 bases, with 7 bases of the junction left unmatched.

Details on this clonotype: The library was prepared for alpha chains; this beta chain is a stray read, so its frequency means little. The chain recombines TRBV20-1 with TRBJ1-2; D call uncertain. V lost 0 bases and J lost 0, with 8 bases in between. CDR1 is DFQATT, CDR2 SNEGSKA, per germline (reference sequence). There are 14 residues in the CDR3. CDR3 DNA: TGCAGTGCTAGAGATGGGCAGTCTAACTATGGCTACACCTTC. This encodes CSARDGQSNYGYTF.

This clonotype has at least ten counts. This beta chain was picked up by a library intended for alpha chains and is off target, so its count carries little meaning. The genes are TRBV7-3 and TRBJ2-3; D might be TRBD2 (5 bases). Germline CDR1 SGHTA, CDR2 FQGTGA. Trimming removed 2 bases from V and 2 bases from J, with 11 bases in between. The CDR3 loop spans 15 amino acids. The CDR3 here is CASSLSRGNTDTQYF. CDR3 bases: TGTGCCAGCAGCTTATCGAGAGGGAACACAGATACGCAGTATTTT.